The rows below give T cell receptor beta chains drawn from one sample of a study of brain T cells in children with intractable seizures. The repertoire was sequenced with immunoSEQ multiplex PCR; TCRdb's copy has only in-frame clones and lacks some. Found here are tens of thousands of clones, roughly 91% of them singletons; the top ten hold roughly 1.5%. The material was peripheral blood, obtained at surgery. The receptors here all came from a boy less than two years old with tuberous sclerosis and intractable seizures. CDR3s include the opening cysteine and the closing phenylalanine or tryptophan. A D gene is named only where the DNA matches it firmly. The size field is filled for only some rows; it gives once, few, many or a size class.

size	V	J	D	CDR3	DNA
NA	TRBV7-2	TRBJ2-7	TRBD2	CASSHGLAVSSYEQYF	TGTGCCAGCAGCCACGGACTAGCTGTGAGCTCCTACGAGCAGTACTTC
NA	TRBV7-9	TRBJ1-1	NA	CASSLETENTEAFF	TGTGCCAGCAGCTTGGAGACAGAGAACACTGAAGCTTTCTTT
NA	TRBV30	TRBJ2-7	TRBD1	CAWSRDSSYEQYF	TGTGCCTGGTCCCGGGACAGCTCCTACGAGCAGTACTTC
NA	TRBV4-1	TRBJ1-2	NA	CASSQGWGVNYGYTF	TGCGCCAGCAGCCAAGGCTGGGGAGTTAACTATGGCTACACCTTC
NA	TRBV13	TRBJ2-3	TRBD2	CASSLRRLAGGLADTQYF	TGTGCCAGCAGCTTACGGCGACTAGCGGGAGGGCTGGCAGATACGCAGTATTTT
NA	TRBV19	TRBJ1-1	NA	CASSITQMNTEAFF	TGTGCCAGTAGTATCACACAGATGAACACTGAAGCTTTCTTT
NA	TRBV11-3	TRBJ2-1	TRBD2	CASSTGTSGGPYNEQFF	TGTGCCAGCAGCACCGGGACTAGCGGGGGTCCCTACAATGAGCAGTTCTTC
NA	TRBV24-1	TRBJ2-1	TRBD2	CATSETSGQQFF	TGTGCCACCAGTGAAACTAGCGGGCAGCAGTTCTTC
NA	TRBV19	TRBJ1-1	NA	CASSLHIGISNTEAFF	TGTGCCAGTAGTCTCCACATCGGGATATCAAACACTGAAGCTTTCTTT
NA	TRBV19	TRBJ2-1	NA	CASSALGSVDPNEQFF	TGTGCCAGTAGTGCCCTCGGGTCAGTTGACCCCAATGAGCAGTTCTTC
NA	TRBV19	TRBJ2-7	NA	CASSIDRTYEQYF	TGTGCCAGTAGTATAGACAGAACCTACGAGCAGTACTTC
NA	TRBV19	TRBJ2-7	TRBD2	CASSWAAGNSYEQYF	TGTGCCAGTAGTTGGGCAGCGGGGAACTCCTACGAGCAGTACTTC
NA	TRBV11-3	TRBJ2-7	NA	CASSLARGSEQYF	TGTGCCAGCAGCTTAGCCAGGGGTTCCGAGCAGTACTTC
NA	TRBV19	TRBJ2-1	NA	CASSIEKPSSYNEQFF	TGTGCCAGTAGTATAGAGAAGCCCTCCTCCTACAATGAGCAGTTCTTC
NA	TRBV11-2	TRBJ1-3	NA	CASRLLGGGRNTIYF	TGTGCCAGCAGACTTCTGGGGGGCGGTAGAAACACCATATATTTT
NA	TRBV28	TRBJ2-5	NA	CASSGGRDVRKTQYF	TGTGCCAGCAGTGGGGGCCGTGATGTGCGGAAGACCCAGTACTTC
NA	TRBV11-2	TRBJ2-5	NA	CASSPGPTQETQYF	TGTGCCAGCAGCCCAGGACCCACCCAAGAGACCCAGTACTTC
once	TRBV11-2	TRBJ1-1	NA	CASSLDWQLEAFF	TGTGCCAGCAGCTTAGATTGGCAGCTAGAAGCTTTCTTT
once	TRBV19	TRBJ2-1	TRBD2	CASSIVGLAGDNEQFF	TGTGCCAGTAGTATAGTAGGGCTAGCGGGAGACAATGAGCAGTTCTTC
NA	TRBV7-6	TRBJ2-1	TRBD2	CASSVTSVSSYNEQFF	TGTGCCAGCAGCGTAACTAGCGTAAGCTCCTACAATGAGCAGTTCTTC
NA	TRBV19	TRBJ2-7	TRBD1	CASSRDSSYEQYF	TGTGCCAGTAGCCGGGACAGCTCCTACGAGCAGTACTTC
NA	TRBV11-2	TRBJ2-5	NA	CASSLRQRLHETQYF	TGTGCCAGCAGCTTACGCCAGAGGCTACACGAGACCCAGTACTTC
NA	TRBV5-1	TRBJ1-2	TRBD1	CASSLARTGRYGYTF	TGCGCCAGCAGCTTGGCCCGGACAGGAAGATATGGCTACACCTTC
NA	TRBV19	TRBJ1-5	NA	CASSGGAYQPQHF	TGTGCCAGTAGTGGGGGGGCTTATCAGCCCCAGCATTTT
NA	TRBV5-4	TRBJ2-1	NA	CASSATGNEQFF	TGTGCCAGCAGCGCGACAGGCAATGAGCAGTTCTTC
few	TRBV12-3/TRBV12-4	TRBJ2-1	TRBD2	CASSSGGEQFF	TGTGCCAGCAGTAGCGGGGGTGAGCAGTTCTTC
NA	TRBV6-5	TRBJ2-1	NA	CASTSSSYNEQFF	TGTGCCAGCACGAGTAGCTCCTACAATGAGCAGTTCTTC
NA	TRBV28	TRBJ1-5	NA	CASSRYQPQHF	TGTGCCAGCAGTCGGTATCAGCCCCAGCATTTT
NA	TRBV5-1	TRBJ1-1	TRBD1	CASSLDRGRAFF	TGCGCCAGCAGCTTGGACAGGGGGCGAGCTTTCTTT
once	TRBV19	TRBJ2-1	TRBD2	CASSISQRGTYNEQFF	TGTGCCAGTAGTATCTCCCAGCGGGGGACCTACAATGAGCAGTTCTTC
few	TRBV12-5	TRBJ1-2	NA	CASVLGPGRPPPYGYTF	TGTGCTAGTGTCTTGGGCCCCGGGCGGCCACCCCCCTATGGCTACACCTTC
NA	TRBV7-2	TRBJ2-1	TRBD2	CASSLVGLAGGHEQFF	TGTGCCAGCAGCTTAGTGGGACTAGCGGGGGGTCATGAGCAGTTCTTC
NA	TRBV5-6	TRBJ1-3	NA	CASSLVGRNSGNTIYF	TGTGCCAGCAGCTTGGTAGGGCGGAACTCTGGAAACACCATATATTTT
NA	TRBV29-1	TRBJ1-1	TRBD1	CSVEGFDREGEAFF	TGCAGCGTTGAAGGGTTTGACAGGGAGGGAGAAGCTTTCTTT
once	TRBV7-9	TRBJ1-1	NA	CASSLEENTEAFF	TGTGCCAGCAGCTTAGAGGAGAACACTGAAGCTTTCTTT
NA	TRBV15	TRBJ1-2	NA	CATSRGKGNYGYTF	TGTGCCACCAGCAGGGGGAAAGGAAACTATGGCTACACCTTC
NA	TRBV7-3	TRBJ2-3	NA	CASSSVGGDTQYF	TGTGCCAGCAGCTCCGTAGGGGGAGATACGCAGTATTTT
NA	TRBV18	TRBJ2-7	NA	CASSPGLSYEQYF	TGTGCCAGCTCACCTGGCCTCTCCTACGAGCAGTACTTC
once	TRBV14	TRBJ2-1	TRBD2	CASSLLAGGYNEQFF	TGTGCCAGCAGTTTACTAGCGGGAGGGTACAATGAGCAGTTCTTC
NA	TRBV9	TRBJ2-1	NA	CASSVVAEPYNEQFF	TGTGCCAGCAGCGTAGTCGCGGAGCCTTACAATGAGCAGTTCTTC
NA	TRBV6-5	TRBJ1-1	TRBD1	CASTLRQGSGEAFF	TGTGCCAGCACCCTAAGACAGGGGTCGGGTGAAGCTTTCTTT
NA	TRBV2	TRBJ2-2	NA	CASSAEVPGELFF	TGTGCCAGCAGTGCTGAGGTGCCCGGGGAGCTGTTTTTT
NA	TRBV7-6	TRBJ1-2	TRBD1	CASSRGGVYGYTF	TGTGCCAGCAGCCGAGGGGGCGTCTATGGCTACACCTTC
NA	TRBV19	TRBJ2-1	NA	CASSLPARGRSYNEQFF	TGTGCCAGTAGTCTCCCGGCGAGGGGTCGGTCCTACAATGAGCAGTTCTTC
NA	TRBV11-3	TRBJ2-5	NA	CASRSVAGHQETQYF	TGTGCCAGCAGGTCTGTCGCGGGCCATCAAGAGACCCAGTACTTC